This is a list of T cell receptor beta chains from one sample in a study of T cell responses to AZD1222 COVID-19 vaccine. Sequencing used immunoSEQ multiplex PCR; TCRdb keeps in-frame clones, though not all of them. The sample includes around 180,000 clones, around 88% of them seen just once. The sequencing here drew on peripheral blood, taken on day 0 of AZD1222 vaccination. The receptors derive from an adult in good health. Each CDR3 is given with its conserved first and last residue. The order of the fields is V gene, J gene, clone size, CDR3 length, D gene, CDR3 DNA, CDR3 protein. A D gene is named only where the DNA matches it firmly. Some rows have no size entry. The others give once, few or many, or a class for an expanded clone.

V: TRBV9; J: TRBJ1-1; size: NA; length: 13; D: NA; DNA: TGTGCCAGCAGCGTAGCAGGGGACACTGAAGCTTTCTTT; CDR3: CASSVAGDTEAFF
V: TRBV19; J: TRBJ1-5; size: NA; length: 15; D: NA; DNA: TGTGCCAGTAGTATAGCTGGTTATAGCAATCAGCCCCAGCATTTT; CDR3: CASSIAGYSNQPQHF
V: TRBV20-1; J: TRBJ1-1; size: NA; length: 13; D: TRBD1; DNA: TGCAGTGCTAGTTGGCAGGGGGACACTGAAGCTTTCTTT; CDR3: CSASWQGDTEAFF
V: TRBV12-5; J: TRBJ2-5; size: NA; length: 13; D: NA; DNA: TGTGCTAGTGCCCAGAGGACGCAAGAGACCCAGTACTTC; CDR3: CASAQRTQETQYF
V: TRBV6-4; J: TRBJ2-1; size: NA; length: 14; D: TRBD2; DNA: TGTGCCAGCAGTGTGAGCGGGGGATACAATGAGCAGTTCTTC; CDR3: CASSVSGGYNEQFF
V: TRBV27; J: TRBJ1-5; size: NA; length: 15; D: TRBD1; DNA: TGTGCCAGCAGGTTACAGGGGGAGAGCAATCAGCCCCAGCATTTT; CDR3: CASRLQGESNQPQHF
V: TRBV11-2; J: TRBJ2-7; size: NA; length: 14; D: NA; DNA: TGTGCCAGCAGCTTAGAGGTCTCGGGGAGGGAGCAGTACTTC; CDR3: CASSLEVSGREQYF
V: TRBV4-2; J: TRBJ2-1; size: NA; length: 15; D: NA; DNA: TGTGCCAGCAGCCAAGAAAAAAACTCCTACAATGAGCAGTTCTTC; CDR3: CASSQEKNSYNEQFF
V: TRBV3-1/TRBV3-2; J: TRBJ2-1; size: NA; length: 17; D: TRBD2; DNA: TGTGCCAGCAGCCCGCAGGGTAGCGGGAGCTCCTACAATGAGCAGTTCTTC; CDR3: CASSPQGSGSSYNEQFF
V: TRBV28; J: TRBJ1-2; size: NA; length: 15; D: TRBD1; DNA: TGTGCCAGCAGTTTATGGGCAGGGGGCGACTATGGCTACACCTTC; CDR3: CASSLWAGGDYGYTF
V: TRBV2; J: TRBJ1-2; size: once; length: 12; D: NA; DNA: TGTGCCAGCAAAGGTCTCGACTATGGCTACACCTTC; CDR3: CASKGLDYGYTF
V: TRBV28; J: TRBJ2-1; size: NA; length: 12; D: NA; DNA: TGTGCCAGCAGCCTCCTGGTGAGTGAGCAGTTCTTC; CDR3: CASSLLVSEQFF
V: TRBV5-4; J: TRBJ2-5; size: once; length: 15; D: TRBD1; DNA: TGTGCCAGCAGCTTGGCAAGACAGGGGCAAGAGACCCAGTACTTC; CDR3: CASSLARQGQETQYF
V: TRBV5-1; J: TRBJ2-7; size: NA; length: 16; D: TRBD2; DNA: TGCGCCAGCAGCTTGCCCGGGGGTAGCGGGATGGGCGAGCAGTACTTC; CDR3: CASSLPGGSGMGEQYF
V: TRBV6-1; J: TRBJ1-2; size: NA; length: 14; D: NA; DNA: TGTGCCAGCAGTGACGTGGCTTCGATGATATCCTACACCTTC; CDR3: CASSDVASMISYTF